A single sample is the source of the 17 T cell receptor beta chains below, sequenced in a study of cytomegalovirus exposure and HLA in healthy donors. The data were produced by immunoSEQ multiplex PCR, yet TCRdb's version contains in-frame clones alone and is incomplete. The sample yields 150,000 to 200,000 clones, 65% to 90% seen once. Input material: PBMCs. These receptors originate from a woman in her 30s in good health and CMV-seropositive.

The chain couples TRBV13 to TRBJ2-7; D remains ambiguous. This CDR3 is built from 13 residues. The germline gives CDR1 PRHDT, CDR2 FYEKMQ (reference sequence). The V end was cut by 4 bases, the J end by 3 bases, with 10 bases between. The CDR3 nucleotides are TGTGCCAGCAGCTCCCTAATGAGCTACGAGCAGTACTTC. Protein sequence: CASSSLMSYEQYF. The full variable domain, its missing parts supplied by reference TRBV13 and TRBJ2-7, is AAGVIQSPRHLIKEKRETATLKCYPIPRHDTVYWYQQGPGQDPQFLISFYEKMQSDKGSIPDRFSAQQFSDYHSELNMSSLELGDSALYFCASSSLMSYEQYFGPGTRLTVT.

The CDR3 DNA is TGCGCCAATAATGGACGGCCGGGACAGGGGAATCTCTACGAGCAGTACTTC. It encodes CANNGRPGQGNLYEQYF. The J gene is TRBJ2-7, the V gene TRBV10-1; 10 bases match TRBD1. The germline V gene has CDR1 WNHNN and CDR2 SYGVQD (reference sequence). This CDR3 has 17 residues. V gave up 10 bases and J gave up 3 bases; unmatched junction bases: 18.

In DNA form, the CDR3 reads TGTGCCAGCAGCGGCCGCAAGGGGGCAGGAAGGGAAGCTTTCTTT. Protein product: CASSGRKGAGREAFF. V gene TRBV7-2 combines with J gene TRBJ1-1; 7 nucleotides match TRBD1. The V gene's germline CDR1 is SGHTA and CDR2 FQGNSA. CDR3 length: 15 amino acids. V shed 5 bases and J 8 bases; nucleotides not matched to a gene: 14. The complete variable domain, with remaining parts taken from reference TRBV7-2 and TRBJ1-1, reads GAGVSQSPSNKVTEKGKDVELRCDPISGHTALYWYRQSLGQGLEFLIYFQGNSAPDKSGLPSDRFSAERTGGSVSTLTIQRTQQEDSAVYLCASSGRKGAGREAFFGQGTRLTVV.

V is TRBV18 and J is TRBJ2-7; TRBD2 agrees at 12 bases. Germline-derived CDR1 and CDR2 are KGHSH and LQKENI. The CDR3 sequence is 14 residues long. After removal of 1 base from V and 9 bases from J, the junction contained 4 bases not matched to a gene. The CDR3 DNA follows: TGTGCCAGCTCACCACAACTAGCGGGAGGCACGCAGTACTTC. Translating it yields CASSPQLAGGTQYF. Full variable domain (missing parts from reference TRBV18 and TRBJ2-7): NAGVMQNPRHLVRRRGQEARLRCSPMKGHSHVYWYRQLPEEGLKFMVYLQKENIIDESGMPKERFSAEFPKEGPSILRIQQVVRGDSAAYFCASSPQLAGGTQYFGPGTRLTVT.

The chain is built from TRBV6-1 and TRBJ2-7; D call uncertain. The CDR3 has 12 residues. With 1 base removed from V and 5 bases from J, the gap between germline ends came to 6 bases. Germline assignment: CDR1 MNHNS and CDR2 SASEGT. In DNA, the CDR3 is TGTGCCAGCAGTGAAGTGGCCCACGAGCAGTACTTC. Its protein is CASSEVAHEQYF.

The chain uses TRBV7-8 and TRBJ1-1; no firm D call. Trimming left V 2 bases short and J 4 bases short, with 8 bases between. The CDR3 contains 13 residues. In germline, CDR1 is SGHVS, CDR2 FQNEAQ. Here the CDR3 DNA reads TGTGCCAGCAGCTTAAGGCCGGGCACTGAAGCTTTCTTT. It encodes CASSLRPGTEAFF.

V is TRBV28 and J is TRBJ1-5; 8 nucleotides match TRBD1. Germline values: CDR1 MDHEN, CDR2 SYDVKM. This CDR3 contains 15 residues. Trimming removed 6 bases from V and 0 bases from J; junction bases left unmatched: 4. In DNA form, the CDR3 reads TGTGCCAGCAGCTTGGGACAGGTTAGCAATCAGCCCCAGCATTTT. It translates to CASSLGQVSNQPQHF.

The CDR3 coding sequence is TGTGCCAGCAGTTCCATAGGACAGGGGAATCGGGAGCAGTACTTC. It is translated as CASSSIGQGNREQYF. The gene calls are TRBV27 and TRBJ2-7; 9 positions agree with TRBD1. The CDR3 is 15 amino acids. V trimming: 4 bases; J trimming: 7 bases; junction bases outside the gene matches: 11. Germline lookup yields CDR1 MNHEY and CDR2 SMNVEV (reference sequence).

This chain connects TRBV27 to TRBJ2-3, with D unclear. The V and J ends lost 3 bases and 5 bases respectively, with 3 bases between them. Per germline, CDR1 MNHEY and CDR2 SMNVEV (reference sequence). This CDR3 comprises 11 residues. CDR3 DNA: TGTGCCAGCAGTTTCGGAGATACGCAGTATTTT. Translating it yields CASSFGDTQYF.

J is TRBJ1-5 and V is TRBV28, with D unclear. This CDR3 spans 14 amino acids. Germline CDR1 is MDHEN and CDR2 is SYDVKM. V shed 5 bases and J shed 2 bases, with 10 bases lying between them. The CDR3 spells CASSRGRGNQPQHF. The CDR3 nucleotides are TGTGCCAGCAGTCGGGGAAGGGGCAATCAGCCCCAGCATTTT.

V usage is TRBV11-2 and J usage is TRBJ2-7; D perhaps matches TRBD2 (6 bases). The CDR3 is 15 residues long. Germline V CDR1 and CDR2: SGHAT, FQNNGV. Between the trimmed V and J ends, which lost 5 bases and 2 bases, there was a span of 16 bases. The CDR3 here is CASSGGGREPYEQYF. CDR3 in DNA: TGTGCCAGCAGCGGAGGTGGACGGGAGCCCTACGAGCAGTACTTC.

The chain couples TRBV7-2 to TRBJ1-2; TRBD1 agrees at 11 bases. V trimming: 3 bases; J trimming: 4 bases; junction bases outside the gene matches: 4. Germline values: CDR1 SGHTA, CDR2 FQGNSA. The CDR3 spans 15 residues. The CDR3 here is CASSLGQGGLYGYTF. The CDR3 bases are TGTGCCAGCAGCTTGGGACAGGGGGGACTCTATGGCTACACCTTC. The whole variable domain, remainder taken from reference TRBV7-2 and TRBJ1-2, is GAGVSQSPSNKVTEKGKDVELRCDPISGHTALYWYRQSLGQGLEFLIYFQGNSAPDKSGLPSDRFSAERTGGSVSTLTIQRTQQEDSAVYLCASSLGQGGLYGYTFGSGTRLTVV.

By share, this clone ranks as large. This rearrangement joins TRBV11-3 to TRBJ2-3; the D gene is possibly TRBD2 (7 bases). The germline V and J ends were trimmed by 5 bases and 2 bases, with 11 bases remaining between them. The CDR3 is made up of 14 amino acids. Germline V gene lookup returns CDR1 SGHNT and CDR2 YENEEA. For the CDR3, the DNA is TGTGCCAGCAGCAAGGGGGGGAACACAGATACGCAGTATTTT. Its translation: CASSKGGNTDTQYF.

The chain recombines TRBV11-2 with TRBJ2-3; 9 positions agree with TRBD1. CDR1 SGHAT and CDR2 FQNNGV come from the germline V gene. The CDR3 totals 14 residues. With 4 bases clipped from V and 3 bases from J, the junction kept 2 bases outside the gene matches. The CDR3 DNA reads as TGTGCCAGCAGCTCGGGACAGGGAACAGATACGCAGTATTTT. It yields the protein CASSSGQGTDTQYF.

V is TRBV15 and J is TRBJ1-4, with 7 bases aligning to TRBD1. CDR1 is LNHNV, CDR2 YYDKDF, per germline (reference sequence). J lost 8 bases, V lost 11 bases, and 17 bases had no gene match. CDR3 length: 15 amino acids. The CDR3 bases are TGTGCCGCCCGGCGGTCACAGGGGTCGGCGGAAAAACTGTTTTTT. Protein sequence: CAARRSQGSAEKLFF.

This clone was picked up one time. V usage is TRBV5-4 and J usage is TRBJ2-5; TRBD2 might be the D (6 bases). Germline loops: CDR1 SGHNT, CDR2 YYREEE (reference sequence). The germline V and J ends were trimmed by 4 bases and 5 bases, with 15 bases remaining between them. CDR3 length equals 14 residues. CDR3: CASSPRGMGETQYF. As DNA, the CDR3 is TGTGCCAGCAGCCCCCGCGGGATGGGTGAGACCCAGTACTTC.

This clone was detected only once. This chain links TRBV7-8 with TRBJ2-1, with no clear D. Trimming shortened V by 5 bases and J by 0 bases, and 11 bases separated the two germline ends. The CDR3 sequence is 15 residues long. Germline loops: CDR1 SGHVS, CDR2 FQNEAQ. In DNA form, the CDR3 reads TGTGCCAGCAGCGTCACGTTTAGCTCCTACAATGAGCAGTTCTTC. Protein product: CASSVTFSSYNEQFF.